The text below deals with one T cell receptor beta chain. Repertoires were generated with immunoSEQ multiplex PCR, while TCRdb's copy carries only in-frame clones and drops some. The table lists 150,000 to 200,000 clones, approximately 87% of them singletons. The data are from a study of blood T cell repertoires in COVID-19. In the study overall: Sites in the United States, Italy and Spain provided acute and convalescent COVID-19 samples. Sources were T cells, B-cell-depleted T cells, or PBMCs; the material itself was cDNA or gDNA.

The TCR was taken from a person between 65 and 79 years old with COVID-19, enrolled during active disease. Specimen: peripheral blood.

The CDR3 bases are TGTGCCAGCACTCGGGCAGGGGGCTCCTACGAGCAGTACTTC. It codes for CASTRAGGSYEQYF. V gene TRBV27 combines with J gene TRBJ2-7, with 7 bases aligning to TRBD1. With 7 bases clipped from V and 0 bases from J, the junction kept 6 bases outside the gene matches. Germline V gene data show CDR1 as MNHEY and CDR2 as SMNVEV (reference sequence). The CDR3 loop spans 14 amino acids.